What follows are 32 T cell receptor beta chains derived from one specimen sequenced in a study of PD-1 blockade in classical Hodgkin lymphoma. Each patient relapsed following autologous stem cell transplantation, and prior brentuximab vedotin exposure differed. Clones were sequenced by immunoSEQ multiplex PCR, and TCRdb holds only the in-frame ones, with some missing. The sample consists of around 45,000 clones, approximately 70% of them appearing once. The sequencing used peripheral blood mononuclear cells (PBMCs), collected before the second cycle of nivolumab. The receptor set was obtained from a human donor with classical Hodgkin lymphoma.

The chain has TRBV5-5 and TRBJ2-5; unclear D gene. Germline values: CDR1 SGHKS, CDR2 YYEKEE (reference sequence). The V end lost 4 bases, the J end lost 5 bases, and 9 bases lay between the germline ends. CDR3 length: 12 amino acids. The CDR3 spells CASSGVLETQYF. As DNA, the CDR3 is TGTGCCAGCAGCGGCGTCTTGGAGACCCAGTACTTC.

This chain uses TRBV2 with TRBJ1-1; D is uncertain. CDR1 and CDR2 (germline): SNHLY, FYNNEI. The CDR3 runs to 12 residues. The V gene lost 7 bases and the J gene lost 4 bases, with 10 bases spanning the gap. The CDR3 DNA follows: TGTGCCAGCAACGGGGAAGTCACTGAAGCTTTCTTT. Protein product: CASNGEVTEAFF.

This clone was seen a single time. The CDR3 DNA reads as TGCAGCGTATTGACAGGGGGCGGGGGTGAAGCTTTCTTT. Its translation is CSVLTGGGGEAFF. V usage is TRBV29-1 and J usage is TRBJ1-1; TRBD1 matches at 10 bases. Germline lookup yields CDR1 SQVTM and CDR2 ANQGSEA. The V and J ends lost 6 bases and 7 bases, in that order; junction bases with no gene match: 8. This CDR3 is 13 amino acids long.

In this sample, this clone turned up a few times. V and J are TRBV5-6 and TRBJ2-5, with D possibly being TRBD2 (7 bases). The germline V and J ends were trimmed by 0 bases and 2 bases, with 11 bases remaining between them. The CDR3 runs 15 residues. CDR1 SGHDT and CDR2 YYEEEE come from the germline V gene. In nucleotides, the CDR3 is TGTGCCAGCAGCTTGGCGGGGGGCTGGCAAGAGACCCAGTACTTC. This encodes CASSLAGGWQETQYF.

The chain is built from TRBV7-3 and TRBJ2-1; 11 bases are a match to TRBD2. Trimming at V came to 5 bases and at J to 4 bases, leaving 16 bases not matched to a gene. Germline CDR1 reads SGHTA; CDR2 reads FQGTGA. The CDR3 spans 19 residues. CDR3 region: CASSHNLALAGGTYNEQFF. Written as DNA, the CDR3 is TGTGCCAGCAGCCATAACCTTGCGCTAGCGGGGGGAACATACAATGAGCAGTTCTTC.

This chain links TRBV6-5 with TRBJ2-7; 8 positions match TRBD2. The germline CDR1 and CDR2 sequences are MNHEY and SVGAGI. The length of the CDR3 is 15 residues. V lost 0 bases and J lost 4; bases outside the gene matches: 5. CDR3 in amino acids: CASSYSSGVGYEQYF. CDR3 bases: TGTGCCAGCAGTTACTCTAGCGGGGTAGGGTACGAGCAGTACTTC.

The chain recombines TRBV13 with TRBJ2-5; D call uncertain. V lost 3 bases and J lost 4, with 6 bases in between. This CDR3 is built from 12 residues. Germline CDR1 is PRHDT and CDR2 is FYEKMQ (reference sequence). The CDR3 sequence is CASSFRLETQYF. For the CDR3, the DNA is TGTGCCAGCAGCTTTAGGTTAGAGACCCAGTACTTC.

The chain combines TRBV4-3 with TRBJ1-6; possible D gene TRBD1, 5 bases. V lost 0 bases to trimming and J lost 4 bases, with 10 bases between them. Germline values: CDR1 LGHNA, CDR2 YSLEER. The CDR3 spans 16 residues. The CDR3 bases are TGCGCCAGCAGCCAAGAACAGGATGGGTATAATTCACCCCTCCACTTT. This sequence encodes CASSQEQDGYNSPLHF.

The gene calls are TRBV27 and TRBJ1-5, with TRBD1 matching over 8 bases. CDR3 length equals 15 residues. Looked up from germline, CDR1 is MNHEY and CDR2 is SMNVEV (reference sequence). The V gene end was trimmed by 4 bases and the J gene end by 4 bases; junction bases not matched to a gene: 6. The CDR3 loop reads CASSSLQGANQPQHF. The CDR3 coding sequence is TGTGCCAGCAGTTCACTTCAGGGGGCTAATCAGCCCCAGCATTTT.

The CDR3 protein is CASSYSGLAGVYNEQFF. In DNA form, the CDR3 reads TGTGCCAGCAGCTACTCCGGGCTAGCGGGCGTCTACAATGAGCAGTTCTTC. The V and J genes are TRBV2 and TRBJ2-1; 8 nucleotides match TRBD2. V shed 6 bases, J shed 3 bases, and the junction held 13 bases outside the gene matches. Germline V gives CDR1 SNHLY, CDR2 FYNNEI. The CDR3 length is 17 residues.

This rearrangement joins TRBV18 to TRBJ2-3; 10 nucleotides match TRBD1. The CDR3 runs to 16 residues. After removal of 6 bases from V and 2 bases from J, the junction contained 8 bases not matched to a gene. Germline assignment: CDR1 KGHSH and CDR2 LQKENI. Here the CDR3 DNA reads TGTGCCAGCTCCCCGACAGGGGGCGCGTACACAGATACGCAGTATTTT. Translated: CASSPTGGAYTDTQYF.

The chain links TRBV5-5 to TRBJ2-2; unclear D gene. Germline lookup yields CDR1 SGHKS and CDR2 YYEKEE (reference sequence). This CDR3 is built from 19 residues. Trimming removed 0 bases at V and 0 bases at J, with 18 bases between. The CDR3 reads CASSLVPPNQNTNTGELFF. CDR3 DNA: TGTGCCAGCAGCTTGGTCCCCCCAAATCAGAATACGAACACCGGGGAGCTGTTTTTT.

The chain recombines TRBV2 with TRBJ2-3, with TRBD2 as a possible D gene (6 bases). CDR3 length: 14 amino acids. The germline V gene has CDR1 SNHLY and CDR2 FYNNEI. Trimming took off 7 bases at V and 6 bases at J, with 17 bases between the two ends. CDR3 loop: CASMSGEGMDTQYF. The CDR3 nucleotides are TGTGCCAGCATGTCGGGAGAAGGAATGGATACGCAGTATTTT.

The chain has TRBV19 and TRBJ2-7; D is uncertain. The V gene's germline CDR1 is LNHDA and CDR2 SQIVND (reference sequence). The ends were cut back, 1 base at V and 2 bases at J, with 12 bases in the middle. This CDR3 has 15 amino acids. The CDR3 sequence is CASSIAANLPYEQYF. DNA of the CDR3: TGTGCCAGTAGTATAGCCGCCAACCTCCCCTACGAGCAGTACTTC.

This chain links TRBV13 with TRBJ2-5; 7 positions agree with TRBD1. The CDR3 length is 17 residues. The germline V gene encodes CDR1 PRHDT and CDR2 FYEKMQ (reference sequence). V gave up 1 base and J gave up 0 bases; unmatched junction bases: 8. The CDR3: CASSLALTGLYQETQYF. CDR3 nucleotides: TGTGCCAGCAGCTTAGCATTGACAGGGTTGTACCAAGAGACCCAGTACTTC. Using reference TRBV13 and TRBJ2-5 for the parts outside the CDR3, the full variable domain is AAGVIQSPRHLIKEKRETATLKCYPIPRHDTVYWYQQGPGQDPQFLISFYEKMQSDKGSIPDRFSAQQFSDYHSELNMSSLELGDSALYFCASSLALTGLYQETQYFGPGTRLLVL.

The CDR3 reads CASSSQGDNEKLFF. The CDR3 DNA reads TGTGCCAGCAGCTCCCAGGGCGATAATGAAAAACTGTTTTTT. V usage is TRBV5-6 and J usage is TRBJ1-4; tentative D call: TRBD1 (5 bases). This CDR3 comprises 14 residues. Trimming took 3 bases from V and 4 from J, leaving 10 bases between them. CDR1 and CDR2 from the germline V gene are SGHDT and YYEEEE.

The chain carries TRBV5-5 and TRBJ1-1; maybe TRBD1 (5 bases). CDR3 length equals 16 residues. The V gene's germline CDR1 is SGHKS and CDR2 YYEKEE (reference sequence). V lost 2 bases and J 0 bases, leaving 14 bases between the germline ends. The CDR3 region is CASSFLTWTLNTEAFF. In DNA, the CDR3 is TGTGCCAGCAGCTTCTTGACTTGGACATTGAACACTGAAGCTTTCTTT.

This clone came up once. V usage is TRBV7-6 and J usage is TRBJ1-1, with D perhaps matching TRBD1 (6 bases). V was trimmed by 6 bases and J by 0 bases, leaving 14 bases between them. In germline, CDR1 is SGHVS, CDR2 FNYEAQ. The CDR3 runs 15 residues. The CDR3 here is CASSRGGPMNTEAFF. DNA for the CDR3: TGTGCCAGCAGTCGTGGGGGGCCCATGAACACTGAAGCTTTCTTT.

The CDR3 region has the DNA TGTGCCAGTAGTTGGGCAGGTAGGAGCACAGATACGCAGTATTTT. Its protein product is CASSWAGRSTDTQYF. The rearrangement joins TRBV19 to TRBJ2-3; D is undetermined. The V gene's germline CDR1 is LNHDA and CDR2 SQIVND (reference sequence). V was cut by 5 bases and J by 0 bases, with 12 bases left in between. The CDR3 runs 15 residues.

The chain has TRBV5-8 and TRBJ2-5; 11 bases fit TRBD2. The J segment lost 5 bases and the V segment lost 1 base, leaving 13 bases of the junction unmatched. Germline lookup yields CDR1 SGHTS and CDR2 YDEGEE. This CDR3 has 18 amino acids. The DNA for the CDR3 is TGTGCCAGCAGCTTGTGGCTAGCGGGGGGCTCTGGATTGGAGACCCAGTACTTC. Its protein is CASSLWLAGGSGLETQYF. The variable domain in full, with the rest retrieved from reference TRBV5-8 and TRBJ2-5, is EAGVTQSPTHLIKTRGQQATLRCSPISGHTSVYWYQQALGLGLQFLLWYDEGEERNRGNFPPRFSGRQFPNYSSELNVNALELEDSALYLCASSLWLAGGSGLETQYFGPGTRLLVL.

This clone has a handful of counts. The J gene is TRBJ1-2, the V gene TRBV30, with TRBD1 matching 8 bases. The CDR3 has 13 residues. J lost 2 bases, V lost 6 bases, and 5 bases had no gene match. The germline V gene encodes CDR1 GTSNPN and CDR2 SVGIG (reference sequence). The CDR3 here is CACKTGVNYGYTF. Written as DNA, the CDR3 is TGTGCCTGCAAGACAGGGGTCAACTATGGCTACACCTTC. The whole variable domain, remainder taken from reference TRBV30 and TRBJ1-2, is SQTIHQWPATLVQPVGSPLSLECTVEGTSNPNLYWYRQAAGRGLQLLFYSVGIGQISSEVPQNLSASRPQDRQFILSSKKLLLSDSGFYLCACKTGVNYGYTFGSGTRLTVV.

The genes are TRBV18 and TRBJ2-1, with 8 bases matching TRBD2. The germline CDR1 and CDR2 sequences are KGHSH and LQKENI. V was pared by 0 bases and J by 2 bases, with 3 bases of the junction left unmatched. The CDR3 is made up of 16 amino acids. The CDR3 nucleotides read TGTGCCAGCTCACCACCCTCGGGACTAGCCTACAATGAGCAGTTCTTC. Amino acid sequence: CASSPPSGLAYNEQFF.

The chain recombines TRBV23-1 with TRBJ1-1; no clear D. TRBV23-1 is known as an ORF, though its function is uncertain. The CDR3 has 16 residues. V was clipped by 0 bases and J by 4 bases, with 15 bases between them. CDR3 loop: CASSQSRRGIGTEAFF. CDR3 DNA sequence: TGCGCCAGCAGTCAATCAAGGCGGGGTATAGGCACTGAAGCTTTCTTT.

V is TRBV7-2 and J is TRBJ2-3; D ambiguous. Germline CDR1 and CDR2: SGHTA and FQGNSA. V shed 4 bases and J shed 1 base, with 9 bases lying between them. CDR3 length equals 14 residues. The CDR3 DNA reads TGTGCCAGCAGCTCGGGTCGGGGCACAGATACGCAGTATTTT. Its translation: CASSSGRGTDTQYF.

The rearrangement links TRBV6-5 to TRBJ1-2; D unresolved. The CDR3 runs 13 residues. The ends were cut back, 0 bases at V and 5 bases at J, with 7 bases in the middle. CDR1 MNHEY and CDR2 SVGAGI come from the germline V gene. CDR3 bases: TGTGCCAGCAGTTACTCGGGCAGTTATGGCTACACCTTC. As protein: CASSYSGSYGYTF.

DNA for the CDR3: TGTGCCAGCAGTCTCTCAGGGGTGGGTGAGCAGTACTTC. Its translation is CASSLSGVGEQYF. V usage is TRBV27 and J usage is TRBJ2-7, with a possible D match to TRBD1 (6 bases). CDR1 is MNHEY, CDR2 SMNVEV, per germline (reference sequence). The CDR3 totals 13 residues. Trimming pared 5 bases from V and 7 bases from J, leaving 15 bases between.

This chain connects TRBV4-3 to TRBJ1-5; no firm D call. Per the germline V gene, CDR1 is LGHNA and CDR2 is YSLEER. Trimming cost V 0 bases and J 7 bases, with 16 bases left between them. The CDR3 sequence is 16 residues long. CDR3 DNA sequence: TGCGCCAGCAGCCAAGATCGGGCAACGGCGTACCAGCCCCAGCATTTT. Encoded protein: CASSQDRATAYQPQHF.

This clone occurred once. The V and J genes are TRBV27 and TRBJ1-2, with TRBD1 as a possible D gene (5 bases). The CDR3 is 16 amino acids. Germline V gene data show CDR1 as MNHEY and CDR2 as SMNVEV (reference sequence). The V and J ends lost 7 bases and 4 bases respectively, with 22 bases between them. The CDR3 bases are TGTGCCAGCAACCCCACGGGGGATCCCTATTCCTATGGCTACACCTTC. It translates to CASNPTGDPYSYGYTF.

CDR3 region: CASSLGSQEETQYF. CDR3 DNA: TGTGCCAGCAGCTTAGGTAGTCAGGAAGAGACCCAGTACTTC. The chain employs TRBV7-9 and TRBJ2-5; no clear D. CDR1 is SEHNR and CDR2 is FQNEAQ in the germline V gene (reference sequence). CDR3 length equals 14 residues. V lost 1 base and J lost 3, with 9 bases in between.

The V call is TRBV6-5, the J call TRBJ2-1; 7 nucleotides agree with TRBD2. The CDR3 is 14 residues long. Trimming took 2 bases from V and 7 from J; bases not matched to a gene: 5. Per germline, CDR1 MNHEY and CDR2 SVGAGI. The CDR3, as DNA: TGTGCCAGCAGTTACGCGGGAGTGTCGAATGAGCAGTTCTTC. Translating it yields CASSYAGVSNEQFF.

This clone was found a few times. The CDR3 DNA reads TGCAGCGCACCGGGACAGGGTGAAGCTTTCTTT. This gives the protein CSAPGQGEAFF. The genes are TRBV29-1 and TRBJ1-1; 9 bases align to TRBD1. The V segment lost 7 bases and the J segment 7 bases; nucleotides outside the gene matches: 4. The germline V gene has CDR1 SQVTM and CDR2 ANQGSEA. The CDR3 has 11 residues.

This clone was seen a single time. The chain carries TRBV27 and TRBJ1-1, with D hard to call. V was cut by 2 bases and J by 7 bases, with 17 bases left in between. Germline V gene sequence: CDR1 MNHEY, CDR2 SMNVEV (reference sequence). The CDR3 contains 15 residues. The CDR3 sequence: CASSLKWWPDVEAFF. Here the CDR3 DNA reads TGTGCCAGCAGTTTAAAGTGGTGGCCCGACGTTGAAGCTTTCTTT.